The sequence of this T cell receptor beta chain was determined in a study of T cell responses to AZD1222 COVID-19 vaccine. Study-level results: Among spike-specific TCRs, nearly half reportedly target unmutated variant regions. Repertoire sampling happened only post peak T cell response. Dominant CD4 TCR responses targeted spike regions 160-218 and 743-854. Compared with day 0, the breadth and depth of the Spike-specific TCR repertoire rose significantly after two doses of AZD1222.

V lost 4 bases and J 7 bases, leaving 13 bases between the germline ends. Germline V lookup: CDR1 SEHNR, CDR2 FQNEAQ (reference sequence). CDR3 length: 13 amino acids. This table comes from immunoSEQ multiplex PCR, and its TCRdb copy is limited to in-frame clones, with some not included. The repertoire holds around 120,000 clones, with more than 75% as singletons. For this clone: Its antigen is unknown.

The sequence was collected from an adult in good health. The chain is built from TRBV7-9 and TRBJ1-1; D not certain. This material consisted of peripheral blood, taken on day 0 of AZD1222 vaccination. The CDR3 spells CASSSNIPGEAFF. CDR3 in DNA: TGTGCCAGCAGCTCAAACATTCCGGGTGAAGCTTTCTTT.